The TCR beta chain under discussion was sequenced for a study of blood T cell repertoires in COVID-19. In the study overall: Italy, Spain and the United States were the sources of the convalescent and acute COVID-19 samples.

The germline CDR1 and CDR2 sequences are SNHLY and FYNNEI. The CDR3 sequence is 10 residues long. V was pared by 6 bases and J by 4 bases, with 4 bases between. In the authors' methods: The assay estimated nucleated cells by amplifying reference gene primers. Using immunoSEQ multiplex PCR, the repertoire was profiled, and TCRdb retains in-frame clones only, with some absent. V and J calls and clone size are given by that table; D and trimming were obtained from the DNA. The sample has more than 10,000 clones, approximately 76% seen once. The V gene is TRBV2, the J gene TRBJ2-7; unclear D gene. The TCR originated in an elderly woman with acute or convalescent COVID-19. Sequencing was carried out using peripheral blood. The CDR3 nucleotides are TGTGCCAGCAGGAGATACGAGCAGTACTTC. It codes for CASRRYEQYF.